These 15 T cell receptor beta chains share one sample of origin, sequenced in a study of T cell clonality in common variable immunodeficiency. Method: immunoSEQ multiplex PCR; TCRdb's copy keeps in-frame clones and lacks some. The sample presents 40,000 to 50,000 clones, none singletons. General study findings and limits: Common variable immunodeficiency TCR beta sequences reportedly had fewer deletions and N-nucleotide insertions.

For these receptors, no antigen is known. Input material: peripheral blood mononuclear cells. The receptors were gathered from a human donor with common variable immunodeficiency.

This clone was found many times. The read terminates 3 residues before the CDR3 end, so the remaining end is supplied by the germline J gene. The chain links TRBV2 to TRBJ2-2, with TRBD2 identical over 8 bases. V gave up 6 bases and J gave up 0 bases; unmatched junction bases: 3. The CDR3 sequence is 15 residues long. Per germline, CDR1 SNHLY and CDR2 FYNNEI. Partial CDR3 DNA: TGTGCCAGCAGGCTGGGACTAGCGAACACCGGGGAG. Protein product: CASRLGLANTGE. The whole CDR3 sequence reads CASRLGLANTGELFF.

For this clone: The read ends 3 residues shy of where the CDR3 ends; the end is completed using the germline J gene. V usage is TRBV18 and J usage is TRBJ2-5; 10 bases line up with TRBD2. The CDR3 extends over 14 amino acids. Germline lookup yields CDR1 KGHSH and CDR2 LQKENI. With V trimmed by 3 bases and J by 3 bases, 1 base remained unmatched. The CDR3 loop reads CASSPLAGEETQYF. The part of the CDR3 DNA that was read is TGTGCCAGCTCACCCCTAGCGGGGGAAGAGACC. Full variable domain (rest looked up from reference TRBV18 and TRBJ2-5): NAGVMQNPRHLVRRRGQEARLRCSPMKGHSHVYWYRQLPEEGLKFMVYLQKENIIDESGMPKERFSAEFPKEGPSILRIQQVVRGDSAAYFCASSPLAGEETQYFGPGTRLLVL.

This clone was seen more than once but under ten times. The read terminates 3 residues before the CDR3 end, so the remaining end is supplied by the germline J gene. The chain has TRBV6-1 and TRBJ2-1; TRBD2 is a possible D gene (6 bases). The V gene lost 2 bases and the J gene lost 7 bases, with 18 bases spanning the gap. CDR1 and CDR2 from the germline V gene are MNHNS and SASEGT. This CDR3 has 16 residues. This CDR3 is CASSERRIAGWNEQFF. Partial CDR3 DNA: TGTGCCAGCAGTGAACGACGTATCGCGGGATGGAATGAG.

A word on this clone: The CDR3 is cut off 3 residues early in the read; its end comes from the germline J gene. The chain links TRBV19 to TRBJ2-1, with 10 bases lining up with TRBD2. V was pared by 7 bases and J by 6 bases, with 9 bases of the junction left unmatched. The CDR3 extends over 15 amino acids. Germline CDR1 reads LNHDA; CDR2 reads SQIVND (reference sequence). The CDR3 is CASTPSGRISNEQFF. The covered CDR3 bases are TGTGCCAGTACCCCTAGCGGGAGAATATCCAATGAG.

The sample holds many counts of this clone. The read ends 3 residues before the CDR3 terminus; that terminus is restored from the germline J gene. The chain is built from TRBV20-1 and TRBJ2-7; tentative D call: TRBD1 (6 bases). V shed 3 bases and J shed 6 bases, with 9 bases lying between them. Germline V gene sequence: CDR1 DFQATT, CDR2 SNEGSKA (reference sequence). The CDR3 runs to 11 residues. The CDR3 protein is CSASGGGEQYF. CDR3 DNA, as far as it was read: TGCAGTGCTAGTGGGGGCGGCGAG.

This clone was seen a few times. The CDR3 is cut off 3 residues early in the read; its end comes from the germline J gene. This chain links TRBV19 with TRBJ2-1, with 11 bases aligning to TRBD2. There are 17 residues in the CDR3. J was trimmed by 2 bases and V by 7 bases; bases with no gene match: 10. CDR1 LNHDA and CDR2 SQIVND come from the germline V gene (reference sequence). The DNA read from the CDR3 is TGTGCCAGTACCATGAGGGGTAGCGGGAGGGCCTACAATGAG. Amino acids: CASTMRGSGRAYNE. The whole CDR3 region reads CASTMRGSGRAYNEQFF.

On this clone: The read terminates 3 residues before the CDR3 end, so the remaining end is supplied by the germline J gene. The chain joins TRBV5-1 to TRBJ2-5; 14 bases fit TRBD2. The CDR3 runs 17 residues. Unmatched junction bases numbered 4, after V lost 3 bases and J lost 0 bases. CDR1 and CDR2 from the germline V gene are SGHRS and YFSETQ. The CDR3 DNA, read in part, is TGCGCCAGCAGCTCCGGGACTAGCGGGAGAGACCAAGAGACC. Translated, it gives CASSSGTSGRDQET. The CDR3 in its entirety is CASSSGTSGRDQETQYF.

This clone occurred many times. The missing CDR3 end, 3 residues past where the read stops, is filled in from the germline J gene. The J gene is TRBJ2-5, the V gene TRBV5-4, with 9 bases fitting TRBD2. Germline V lookup: CDR1 SGHNT, CDR2 YYREEE (reference sequence). The trim removed 4 bases at V and 1 base at J, leaving 8 bases unmatched. The CDR3 runs to 16 residues. The part of the CDR3 DNA that was read is TGTGCCAGCAGCACTAGGGCTAGCGGGACCCAAGAGACC. It specifies CASSTRASGTQET. The entire CDR3 protein reads CASSTRASGTQETQYF.

This clone has ten or more counts. The read terminates 3 residues ahead of where the CDR3 ends, so the germline J gene completes it. The chain couples TRBV7-9 to TRBJ2-1; 14 bases agree with TRBD2. CDR1 SEHNR and CDR2 FQNEAQ come from the germline V gene (reference sequence). The trim removed 4 bases at V and 9 bases at J, leaving 5 bases unmatched. This CDR3 has 15 amino acids. The sequenced CDR3 bases are TGTGCCAGCAGCTCGGGACTAGCGGGAGATCTTGAG. Protein product: CASSSGLAGDLE. The CDR3, in full, reads CASSSGLAGDLEQFF.

This clone was counted ten times or more. The missing CDR3 end, 3 residues past where the read stops, is filled in from the germline J gene. V gene TRBV7-2 combines with J gene TRBJ2-5, with TRBD1 matching 7 bases. The CDR3 spans 13 residues. The ends lost 3 bases at V and 5 bases at J; junction bases unmatched: 3. Germline V gives CDR1 SGHTA, CDR2 FQGNSA. Partial CDR3 DNA: TGTGCCAGCAGCTTGGACAGGTGGGAGACC. Its protein is CASSLDRWET. The whole CDR3 region reads CASSLDRWETQYF.

Comment on this clone: Read data end 3 residues before the CDR3 end; the end is taken from the germline J gene. The rearrangement joins TRBV19 to TRBJ2-1; 9 positions agree with TRBD1. V lost 7 bases, J lost 2 bases, and 3 bases stayed unmatched. Looked up from germline, CDR1 is LNHDA and CDR2 is SQIVND (reference sequence). The CDR3 sequence is 14 residues long. CDR3 in amino acids: CASIRTGAYNEQFF. CDR3 bases read: TGTGCCAGTATACGGACAGGGGCCTACAATGAG.

With regard to this clone: The read gets to within 3 residues of the CDR3 end, and the germline J gene fills in the rest. The rearrangement links TRBV7-2 to TRBJ2-7; a possible D gene is TRBD1 (6 bases). This CDR3 contains 14 residues. The V gene lost 5 bases and the J gene lost 2 bases, with 13 bases spanning the gap. Per germline, CDR1 SGHTA and CDR2 FQGNSA. The CDR3 region is CASSAFQGTYEQYF. CDR3 DNA, as far as it was read: TGTGCCAGCAGCGCCTTTCAGGGGACCTACGAG.

Worth noting for this clone: The read ends 3 residues shy of where the CDR3 ends; the end is completed using the germline J gene. The J gene is TRBJ2-5, the V gene TRBV20-1, with TRBD1 identical over 9 bases. The V gene's germline CDR1 is DFQATT and CDR2 SNEGSKA (reference sequence). CDR3 size: 13 residues. J gave up 5 bases and V 5 bases, and 6 bases lay outside the gene matches. The CDR3 reads CSARTGVGETQYF. The sequenced CDR3 bases are TGCAGTGCTCGGACAGGGGTCGGGGAGACC.

This clone has just a few counts. The read stops 3 residues short of the end of the CDR3; the missing end is completed from the germline J gene. The J gene is TRBJ1-2, the V gene TRBV23-1, with 8 nucleotides matching TRBD1. TRBV23-1 carries the ORF label, with uncertain function. CDR3 size: 19 residues. Trimming cost V 4 bases and J 6 bases; bases outside gene matches: 22. The DNA read from the CDR3 is TGCGCCAGCAGTCCAAATCGAGCTGGACAGGGTATAGTTGAGGATGGC. Encoded protein: CASSPNRAGQGIVEDG. The CDR3, in full, reads CASSPNRAGQGIVEDGYTF.

This clone was recorded a few times. The read terminates 3 residues before the CDR3 end, so the remaining end is supplied by the germline J gene. The chain is built from TRBV2 and TRBJ1-6, with D perhaps TRBD1 (6 bases). Germline V CDR1 and CDR2: SNHLY, FYNNEI. Trimming took 4 bases from V and 6 from J, leaving 10 bases between them. The CDR3 has 14 residues. The CDR3 DNA, read in part, is TGTGCCAGCAGTGCATGGACAGTTAATTCACCC. Translated: CASSAWTVNSP. The CDR3 in full is CASSAWTVNSPLHF.